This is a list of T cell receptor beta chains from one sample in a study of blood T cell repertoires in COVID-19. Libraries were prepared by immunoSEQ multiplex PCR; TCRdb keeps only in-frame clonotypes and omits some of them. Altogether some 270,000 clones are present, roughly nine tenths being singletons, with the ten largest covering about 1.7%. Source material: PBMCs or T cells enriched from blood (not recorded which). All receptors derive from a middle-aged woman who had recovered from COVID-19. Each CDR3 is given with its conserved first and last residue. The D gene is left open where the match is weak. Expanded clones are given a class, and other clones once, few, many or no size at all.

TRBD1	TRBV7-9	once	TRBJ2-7	CASSFSDREHYEQYF	TGTGCCAGCAGCTTTTCCGACAGGGAGCACTACGAGCAGTACTTC
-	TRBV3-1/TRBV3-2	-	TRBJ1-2	CASSLNSGYGYTF	TGTGCCAGCAGCCTTAATTCGGGCTATGGCTACACCTTC
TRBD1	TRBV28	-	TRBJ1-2	CASRLDAPGKGQGANYGYTF	TGTGCCAGCAGACTAGATGCCCCGGGAAAGGGACAGGGTGCTAACTATGGCTACACCTTC
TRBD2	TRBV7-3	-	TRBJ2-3	CASSSSTSADTQYF	TGTGCCAGCAGCTCCTCGACTAGCGCAGATACGCAGTATTTT
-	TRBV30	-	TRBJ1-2	CAWSVHRYNYIAGNGYTF	TGTGCCTGGAGTGTACACAGATACAACTATATTGCCGGGAATGGCTACACCTTC
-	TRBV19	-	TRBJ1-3	CASAPRDSGNTIYF	TGTGCCAGTGCCCCCCGGGACTCTGGAAACACCATATATTTT
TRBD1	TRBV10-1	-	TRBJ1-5	CASRHYRDRLNQPQHF	TGCGCCAGCAGACACTACCGGGACAGACTCAATCAGCCCCAGCATTTT
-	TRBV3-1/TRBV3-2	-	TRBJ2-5	CASSQATSTETQYF	TGTGCCAGCAGCCAAGCCACTAGCACGGAGACCCAGTACTTC
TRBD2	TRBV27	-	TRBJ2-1	CASSLRAGEYSEQFF	TGTGCCAGCAGTTTAAGAGCGGGAGAGTACAGTGAGCAGTTCTTC
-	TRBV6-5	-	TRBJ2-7	CASSQTGPYEQYF	TGTGCCAGCAGCCAAACAGGCCCCTACGAGCAGTACTTC
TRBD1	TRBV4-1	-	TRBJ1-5	CASSQEGDRGQPQHF	TGCGCCAGCAGCCAAGAGGGGGACAGGGGTCAGCCCCAGCATTTT
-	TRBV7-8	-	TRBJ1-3	CASSLAGSGNTIYF	TGTGCCAGCAGCTTAGCAGGGAGCGGAAACACCATATATTTT
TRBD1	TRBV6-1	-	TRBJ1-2	CASSDGTGGDFGNLYGYTF	TGTGCCAGCAGTGATGGGACAGGGGGCGATTTTGGTAATCTCTATGGCTACACCTTC
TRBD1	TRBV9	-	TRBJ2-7	CASSESGTGGFYEQYF	TGTGCCAGCAGCGAGTCAGGGACAGGGGGCTTCTACGAGCAGTACTTC
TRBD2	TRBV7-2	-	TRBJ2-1	CASTNPSGGEQFF	TGTGCCAGCACCAATCCCAGCGGGGGAGAGCAGTTCTTC
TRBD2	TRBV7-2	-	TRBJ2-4	CASVLGSGGKNIQYF	TGTGCCAGCGTCCTTGGGTCGGGGGGCAAAAACATTCAGTACTTC
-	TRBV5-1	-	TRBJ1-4	CASGPLDSTNEKLFF	TGCGCCAGCGGCCCTTTGGACAGCACTAATGAAAAACTGTTTTTT
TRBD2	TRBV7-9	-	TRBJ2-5	CASSQRGGSETQYF	TGTGCCAGCAGCCAACGGGGGGGCAGTGAGACCCAGTACTTC
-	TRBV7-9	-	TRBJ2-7	CASSPPTGYSHEQYF	TGTGCCAGCAGCCCACCGACAGGATATTCCCACGAGCAGTACTTC
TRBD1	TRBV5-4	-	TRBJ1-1	CASSLEGQGNTEAFF	TGTGCCAGCAGCTTGGAGGGACAGGGGAACACTGAAGCTTTCTTT
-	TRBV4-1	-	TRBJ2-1	CASSRLGGPRALGEQFF	TGCGCCAGCAGCCGACTAGGCGGGCCACGGGCCTTGGGGGAGCAGTTCTTC
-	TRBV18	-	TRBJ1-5	CASSPGLSNQPQHF	TGTGCCAGCTCACCGGGACTGAGCAATCAGCCCCAGCATTTT
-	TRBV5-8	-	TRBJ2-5	CASSEVAVETQYF	TGTGCCAGCAGCGAGGTGGCAGTAGAGACCCAGTACTTC
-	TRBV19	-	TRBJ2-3	CASSIAEGRTDTQYF	TGTGCCAGTAGTATAGCGGAGGGTAGAACAGATACGCAGTATTTT
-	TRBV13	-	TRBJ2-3	CASSFLAGATHTQYF	TGTGCCAGCAGCTTCTTGGCGGGGGCGACCCATACGCAGTATTTT
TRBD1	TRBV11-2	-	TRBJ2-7	CASSLADRGQLHEQYF	TGTGCCAGCAGCTTAGCGGACAGGGGGCAACTGCACGAGCAGTACTTC
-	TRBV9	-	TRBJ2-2	CASSPDLDLVTGELFF	TGTGCCAGCAGCCCCGACCTCGATCTAGTCACCGGGGAGCTGTTTTTT
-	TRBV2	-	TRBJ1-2	CASSTSGNYGYTF	TGTGCCAGCAGTACCTCAGGGAACTATGGCTACACCTTC
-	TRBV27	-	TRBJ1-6	CASGWEGGFNSPLHF	TGTGCCAGCGGTTGGGAGGGTGGTTTTAATTCACCCCTCCACTTT
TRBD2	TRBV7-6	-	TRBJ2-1	CASSRRTGGLDEQFF	TGTGCCAGCAGTCGCCGGACGGGGGGGCTCGATGAGCAGTTCTTC
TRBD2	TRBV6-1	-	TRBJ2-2	CASSAPWWAGEYSGELFF	TGTGCCAGCAGTGCTCCTTGGTGGGCGGGGGAGTATTCCGGGGAGCTGTTTTTT
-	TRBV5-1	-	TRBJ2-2	CASSLAQGTGELFF	TGCGCCAGCAGCTTGGCGCAGGGCACCGGGGAGCTGTTTTTT
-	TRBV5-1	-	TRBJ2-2	CASSLAGMPGELFF	TGCGCCAGCAGCTTGGCCGGGATGCCCGGGGAGCTGTTTTTT
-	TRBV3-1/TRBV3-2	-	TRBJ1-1	CASSNRVTEAFF	TGTGCCAGCAGTAACAGGGTGACTGAAGCTTTCTTT
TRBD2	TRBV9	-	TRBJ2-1	CASSPNPGLASYNEQFF	TGTGCCAGCAGCCCGAATCCGGGACTAGCGTCCTACAATGAGCAGTTCTTC
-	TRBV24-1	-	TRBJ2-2	CATSDPPGELFF	TGTGCCACCAGTGACCCTCCCGGGGAGCTGTTTTTT
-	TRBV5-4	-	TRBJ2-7	CASSLVGRVPSYEQYF	TGTGCCAGCAGCTTGGTCGGGAGAGTTCCTTCCTACGAGCAGTACTTC
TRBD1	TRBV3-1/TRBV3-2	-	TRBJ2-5	CASSHHGTGGISLQYF	TGTGCCAGCAGCCACCACGGGACAGGGGGAATATCCCTCCAGTACTTC
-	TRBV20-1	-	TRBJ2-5	CSAALGGTQYF	TGCAGTGCTGCCTTGGGGGGAACCCAGTACTTC
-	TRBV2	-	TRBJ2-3	CASKATGGADTQYF	TGTGCCAGCAAAGCAACGGGGGGCGCAGATACGCAGTATTTT
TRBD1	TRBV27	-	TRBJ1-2	CASGQGRLDYGYTF	TGTGCCAGCGGACAGGGCCGGTTGGACTATGGCTACACCTTC
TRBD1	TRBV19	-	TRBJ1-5	CASSILGGQGKGQPQHF	TGTGCCAGTAGTATATTGGGGGGACAGGGGAAGGGTCAGCCCCAGCATTTT
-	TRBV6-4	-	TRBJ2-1	CASSDGGYNEQFF	TGTGCCAGCAGTGACGGCGGATACAATGAGCAGTTCTTC